The rows below give T cell receptor beta chains drawn from one sample of a study of blood T cells in healthy people across ages. Using its own MiXCR run on the 5' RACE reads, TCRdb lists one record per CDR3 protein. The sample lists approximately 810,000 distinct CDR3 sequences, around 26% occurring once. The sample comprised blood. Receptors originate from a woman at least 80 years old in good health. Each CDR3 is given with its conserved first and last residue. The D gene is left open where the match is weak. Clone size appears in some rows only: once, few, many, or a class for an expanded clone.

V	D	size	J	DNA	CDR3
TRBV27	.	.	TRBJ1-2	TGTGCCAGCAGTACGGGACGGACATTTAACCATGGCTACACCTTC	CASSTGRTFNHGYTF
TRBV12-3/TRBV12-4	.	once	TRBJ2-6	TGTGCCAGCAGTTCCTGGACACGCGGGGCCAACGTCCTGACTTTC	CASSSWTRGANVLTF
TRBV6-6	.	.	TRBJ2-7	TGTGCCAGCGGGGGGCCAGGGCTGTTTAACGAGCAGTACTTC	CASGGPGLFNEQYF
TRBV20-1	TRBD2	.	TRBJ2-7	TGCAGTGCCCGCACTAGCGGGAGTAGCGAGCAGTACTTC	CSARTSGSSEQYF
TRBV12-3/TRBV12-4	TRBD1	many	TRBJ1-4	TGTGCCAGCAGTTTGTGGCGGACAGGACTTGAAAAACTGTTTTTT	CASSLWRTGLEKLFF
TRBV11-2	TRBD2	many	TRBJ2-5	TGTGCCAGCAGCTTGGGAGGACTAGCGGGGGGCGTGCTGGAGACCCAGTACTTC	CASSLGGLAGGVLETQYF
TRBV2	.	few	TRBJ1-5	TGTGCCAGCAGTGCCACAGGGTTGAACAATCAGCCCCAGCATTTT	CASSATGLNNQPQHF
TRBV6-2/TRBV6-3	TRBD2	many	TRBJ2-5	TGTGCCAGCAGAGTTACGGGACTAGTCGCAGAGACCCAGTACTTC	CASRVTGLVAETQYF
TRBV12-3/TRBV12-4	TRBD1	.	TRBJ1-2	TGTGCCAGCAGTCCTGACCCCGGACAGGTTCGCGATGGCTACACCTTC	CASSPDPGQVRDGYTF
TRBV28	.	many	TRBJ1-2	TGTGCCAGCAGTAGGGACTCCTGGGAGCCTGGCTACACCTTC	CASSRDSWEPGYTF
TRBV7-2	.	many	TRBJ2-5	TGTGCCAGCAGCTTAGGCTCGGGGAAGCAAGAGACCCAGTACTTC	CASSLGSGKQETQYF
TRBV12-3/TRBV12-4	.	.	TRBJ2-3	TGTGCCAGCAGTTTCGGCAGCGCTAGAACAGATACGGAGTATTTT	CASSFGSARTDTEYF
TRBV2	.	.	TRBJ1-1	TGTGCCAGGGCGGGGGCGCGGACTGAAGCTTTCTTT	CARAGARTEAFF
TRBV9	.	many	TRBJ1-2	TGTGCCAGCAGCGTAGAGGAGGGATACTATGGCTACACCTTC	CASSVEEGYYGYTF
TRBV5-1	.	many	TRBJ2-3	TGCGCCAGCAGCTTGGCCGCAGGGCCAGATACGCAGTATTTT	CASSLAAGPDTQYF
TRBV19	.	.	TRBJ1-1	TGTGCCACCAGTCCGGGGGTCGCTGAAGCTTTCTTT	CATSPGVAEAFF
TRBV7-2	TRBD1	.	TRBJ2-7	TGTGCCAGCAGCGATCAGGGGGCTGTACCCTCCTACGAGCAGTACTTC	CASSDQGAVPSYEQYF
TRBV6-2/TRBV6-3	.	few	TRBJ1-4	TGTGCCAGCAGTTACTCGACCTCCGAGTCGGTAGGAAAACTGTTTTTT	CASSYSTSESVGKLFF
TRBV20-1	.	many	TRBJ2-1	TGCAGTGCTAAGCGGAGCTCCTACAATGAGCAGTTCTTC	CSAKRSSYNEQFF
TRBV7-7	TRBD1	.	TRBJ2-7	TGTGCCAGCAGCTTAAAGCTGGACAGGGGTGTCGAGCAGTACTTC	CASSLKLDRGVEQYF
TRBV20-1	.	many	TRBJ2-3	TGCAGTGCTACATCACGGTCCGAACCCACAGATACGCAGTATTTT	CSATSRSEPTDTQYF
TRBV12-3/TRBV12-4	TRBD1	many	TRBJ2-3	TGTGCCAGCAGTCCATCCGGGACAGGGGGCAGGGATACGCAGTATTTT	CASSPSGTGGRDTQYF
TRBV7-9	TRBD1	few	TRBJ1-6	TGTGCCAGCAGCCCCGGGGGACAGGGGGGAAATAATTCACCCCTCCACTTT	CASSPGGQGGNNSPLHF
TRBV5-8	.	many	TRBJ1-2	TGTGCCAGCAGCCCGTGGGGGGCAGATGGCTACACCTTC	CASSPWGADGYTF
TRBV20-1	TRBD1	many	TRBJ1-2	TGCAGTGCGGTCCGACAGGGCAACTATGGCTACACCTTC	CSAVRQGNYGYTF
TRBV30	TRBD2	.	TRBJ2-7	TGTGCCTGTGGGAAGAGCGGGGGCTCCTACGAGCAGTACTTC	CACGKSGGSYEQYF